This T cell receptor beta chain was profiled in a study of beta chain features in type 1 diabetes. As for the study in general: All samples yielded some 100,000,000 examined sorted cells.

To note about this clone: Its antigen is currently unknown.

Sorted populations were all over 95% pure. Study-level points and caveats: For Type 1 diabetes patients, all four CD4+ subsets carried TCRB CDR3s that were moderately but significantly shorter.

Investigators reverse transcribed all isolated RNA, so they sequenced expressed TCRB transcripts. Measured with immunoSEQ multiplex PCR; TCRdb has only the in-frame clones, and not every one. The sample contains around 690,000 clones, around 12% of which appear only once. Germline V gives CDR1 SGHTA, CDR2 FQGNSA. Between the trimmed V and J ends, which lost 8 bases and 5 bases, there was a span of 21 bases. The CDR3 contains 15 residues. Sequencing was performed on naive CD4+ T cells from blood. The chain couples TRBV7-2 to TRBJ1-1; tentatively, D is TRBD1 (5 bases). The sequence was obtained from a man younger than 40 with type 1 diabetes. The CDR3 DNA follows: TGTGCCAGCGGATCGGCAGGAAGTTCAGGGACTGAAGCTTTCTTT. Its translation is CASGSAGSSGTEAFF.